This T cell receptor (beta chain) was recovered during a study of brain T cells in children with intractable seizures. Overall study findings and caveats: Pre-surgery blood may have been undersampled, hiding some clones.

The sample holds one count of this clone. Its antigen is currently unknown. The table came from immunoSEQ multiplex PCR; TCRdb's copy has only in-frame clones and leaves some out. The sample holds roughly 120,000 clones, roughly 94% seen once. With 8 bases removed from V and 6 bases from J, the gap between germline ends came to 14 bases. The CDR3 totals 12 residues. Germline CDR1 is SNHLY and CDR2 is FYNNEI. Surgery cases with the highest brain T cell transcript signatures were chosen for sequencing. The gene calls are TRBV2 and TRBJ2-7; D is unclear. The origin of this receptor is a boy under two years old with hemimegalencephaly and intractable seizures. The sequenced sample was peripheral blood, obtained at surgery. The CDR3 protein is CASLVDLGEQYF. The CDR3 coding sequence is TGTGCCAGCCTGGTAGATTTAGGCGAGCAGTACTTC.